Listed below are T cell receptor beta chains from one sample, sequenced in a study of blood T cell repertoires in COVID-19. Measured with immunoSEQ multiplex PCR; TCRdb has only the in-frame clones, and not every one. The table records about 140,000 clones, more than 75% of them present only once. Source material: peripheral blood. The receptors here all came from a man aged 50 or older who had recovered from COVID-19. The CDR3 runs from the conserved cysteine through the conserved F or W. D genes are given only for firm matches. Clone size is shown for a subset of rows, as once, few, many or a class of expanded clone.

v_call	j_call	d_call	clone_size	cdr3_nt	cdr3_aa
TRBV7-2	TRBJ2-5	TRBD2	NA	TGTGCCAGCAGCTTAGATCTAGCGGGGGGAGAGACCCAGTACTTC	CASSLDLAGGETQYF
TRBV3-1/TRBV3-2	TRBJ2-7	TRBD1	NA	TGTGCCAGCAGCCGGGACAGGTACTCCTACGAGCAGTACTTC	CASSRDRYSYEQYF
TRBV24-1	TRBJ2-3	TRBD2	once	TGTGCCACCAGTGATCCCGGGACTAGCGGGGGGAAGGCGTATTTT	CATSDPGTSGGKAYF
TRBV6-5	TRBJ2-3	TRBD2	NA	TGTGCCAGCAGGGACGCGGCTAGCGGGGGTCTTACGCAGTATTTT	CASRDAASGGLTQYF
TRBV27	TRBJ1-1	NA	NA	TGTGCCAGCAGGCAGCGACACGGGGACACTGAAGCTTTCTTT	CASRQRHGDTEAFF
TRBV25-1	TRBJ1-4	NA	NA	TGTGCCAGCAGTGACCGAGATGAAAAACTGTTTTTT	CASSDRDEKLFF
TRBV2	TRBJ1-1	TRBD1	NA	TGTGCCAGCCGGGCAGACAGGGGGACTGAAGCTTTCTTT	CASRADRGTEAFF
TRBV18	TRBJ2-1	NA	NA	TGTGCCAGCTCGCCGGTTGGGGGACAATACAATGAGCAGTTCTTC	CASSPVGGQYNEQFF
TRBV2	TRBJ2-2	TRBD1	NA	TGTGCCAGCAAAGAGGTGACAGGGGGCACCACCGGGGAGCTGTTTTTT	CASKEVTGGTTGELFF
TRBV13	TRBJ2-7	NA	NA	TGTGCCAGCAGCCTGATGCTCGGCGAGCAGTACTTC	CASSLMLGEQYF
TRBV11-3	TRBJ2-7	TRBD1	NA	TGTGCCAGCAGCTTTGGCGCGACAGGGACCTACGAGCAGTACTTC	CASSFGATGTYEQYF
TRBV5-4	TRBJ2-7	NA	once	TGTGCCAGCAGCTTGGCCATTTCCGGGATGAACGAGCAGTACTTC	CASSLAISGMNEQYF
TRBV7-9	TRBJ2-7	TRBD1	NA	TGTGCCAGCAGCCAACCGGGACAGGGATCCTACGAGCAGTACTTC	CASSQPGQGSYEQYF
TRBV19	TRBJ1-2	TRBD1	NA	TGTGCCACCCGGACAGGGGGCGCTTTTGGCTACACCTTC	CATRTGGAFGYTF
TRBV5-5	TRBJ2-1	TRBD2	once	TGTGCCAGCAGCCGGGGACTAGCGGGGGCCACCTACAATGAGCAGTTCTTC	CASSRGLAGATYNEQFF
TRBV7-8	TRBJ1-1	NA	NA	TGTGCCAGCAGCTGGGGGACACAGAACACTGAAGCTTTCTTT	CASSWGTQNTEAFF
TRBV18	TRBJ2-5	NA	once	TGTGCCAGCTCACCACCCCAGGGGCTGGGGCAAGAGACCCAGTACTTC	CASSPPQGLGQETQYF
TRBV7-9	TRBJ1-2	TRBD1	NA	TGTGCCAGCAGCCCCGGGACAGGGGCCCTTGGCAGCTATGGCTACACCTTC	CASSPGTGALGSYGYTF
TRBV4-3	TRBJ1-4	NA	NA	TGCGCCAGCAGCCAAGATCGGGACTGGAATGAAAAACTGTTTTTT	CASSQDRDWNEKLFF
TRBV18	TRBJ2-7	TRBD1	few	TGTGCCAGCTCCGTGGGACAGGGGGGAAAATTCTACGAGCAGTACTTC	CASSVGQGGKFYEQYF
TRBV6-5	TRBJ2-3	TRBD2	NA	TGTGCCAGCAGTTTTAGCGGGGGAACAGATACGCAGTATTTT	CASSFSGGTDTQYF
TRBV9	TRBJ1-1	NA	NA	TGTGCCAGCAGCGTAGACCCGGACACTGAAGCTTTCTTT	CASSVDPDTEAFF
TRBV2	TRBJ1-5	TRBD1	NA	TGTGCCAGCAGCCAGGGACAGGCGAGCAATCAGCCCCAGCATTTT	CASSQGQASNQPQHF
TRBV18	TRBJ2-5	NA	NA	TGTGCCAGCTCACCTTCCGGGGGGCAATTGGGAGAGACCCAGTACTTC	CASSPSGGQLGETQYF
TRBV3-1/TRBV3-2	TRBJ2-3	NA	NA	TGTGCCAGCAGCCTTATGCCAGGTAGCGGTAGCACAGATACGCAGTATTTT	CASSLMPGSGSTDTQYF
TRBV5-1	TRBJ2-7	NA	NA	TGCGCCAGCAGCTTGAATGCACGACAGAGCCACGAGCAGTACTTC	CASSLNARQSHEQYF
TRBV5-1	TRBJ2-7	TRBD2	NA	TGCGCCAGCAGCCTCAGCGGGACGACCAACAACCCCTACGAGCAGTACTTC	CASSLSGTTNNPYEQYF
TRBV2	TRBJ2-4	NA	NA	TGTGCCAGCAAGGAACAGGGATTTATCTTAAACATTCAGTACTTC	CASKEQGFILNIQYF
TRBV15	TRBJ1-1	TRBD1	NA	TGTGCCACCAGCAGACAGGGGGTCGGAGCTTTCTTT	CATSRQGVGAFF
TRBV19	TRBJ2-7	NA	NA	TGTGCCAGTAGTACCACAAGGAGGTCCTACGAGCAGTACTTC	CASSTTRRSYEQYF
TRBV3-1/TRBV3-2	TRBJ1-5	NA	NA	TGTGCCAGCAGCCAAGACACCCGTGAGCAGCCCCAGCATTTT	CASSQDTREQPQHF
TRBV5-6	TRBJ1-4	TRBD1	NA	TGTGCCAGCAGCCCGGGCCTAGGACAGGGCCTATTGGAAAAACTGTTTTTT	CASSPGLGQGLLEKLFF
TRBV2	TRBJ1-2	TRBD1	NA	TGTGCCAGCAGCCAAAACCCGGGACAGAACTATGGCTACACCTTC	CASSQNPGQNYGYTF